Reported below is one T cell receptor (beta chain). These data originate in a study of blood T cell repertoires in COVID-19. Study in general: Donors in the United States, Italy and Spain gave samples during acute or convalescent COVID-19. The cDNA or gDNA used as material had been derived from T cells, B-cell-depleted T cells, or PBMCs.

The CDR3 covers 15 residues. The germline gives CDR1 MGHRA, CDR2 YSYEKL. The J segment lost 0 bases and the V segment lost 1 base, leaving 2 bases of the junction unmatched. Original processing methods: Amplifying reference gene primers gave estimates of nucleated cell counts. The table came from immunoSEQ multiplex PCR; TCRdb's copy has only in-frame clones and leaves some out. V and J calls and clone size are copied from that table; D and trimming were computed from the DNA. This table holds around 250,000 clones, around 80% found once. The TCR comes from a man older than 75 with acute or convalescent COVID-19. The genes are TRBV4-1 and TRBJ2-7, with 8 bases aligning to TRBD1. Sequenced sample: peripheral blood. In DNA form, the CDR3 reads TGCGCCAGCAGCCAAGGACAGGGGAGCTCCTACGAGCAGTACTTC. This encodes CASSQGQGSSYEQYF.